The TCR beta chain under discussion was sequenced for a study of blood T cell repertoires in COVID-19. Whole-study context: In each case, the material was cDNA or gDNA derived from T cells, B-cell-depleted T cells, or PBMCs.

Recruits, aged roughly 18 to 90 years, lived in 20 to 30 US areas. Per the original data handling: For nucleated cells, counts were estimated from reference gene primer amplification. Generated by immunoSEQ multiplex PCR, the TCRdb table keeps only in-frame clones and is missing some. V and J calls and clone size are as listed in that table; D and trimming were resolved from the DNA. The sample gives under 500,000 clones, around 91% of which show up once; around 1.1% is in the top ten. The source is a man under 40 who had recovered from COVID-19. Sequencing was performed on PBMCs or T cells enriched from blood (not recorded which).

The CDR3 here is CASSLVPRGRLAAFF. The CDR3 region has the DNA TGTGCCAGCAGTTTAGTCCCCAGGGGGCGATTAGCAGCTTTCTTT. The chain links TRBV28 to TRBJ1-1, with TRBD1 identical over 8 bases. The CDR3 spans 15 residues. With 2 bases clipped from V and 10 bases from J, the junction kept 12 bases outside the gene matches. The germline V gene has CDR1 MDHEN and CDR2 SYDVKM.